Listed below are T cell receptor beta chains from one sample, sequenced in a study of blood T cell repertoires in COVID-19. Using immunoSEQ multiplex PCR, the repertoire was profiled, and TCRdb retains in-frame clones only, with some absent. The table shows about 480,000 clones, with 70% to 90% occurring only once. The sample consisted of PBMCs or T cells enriched from blood (not recorded which). Receptors originate from a woman aged 18-29 years with acute COVID-19. CDR3s include the opening cysteine and the closing phenylalanine or tryptophan. D genes are given only for firm matches. For some rows the clone size is stated as once, few or many, or as a class when expanded; others skip it.

V,J,size,D,DNA,CDR3
TRBV19,TRBJ2-7,.,TRBD1,TGTGCCAGTAGTAAGGTGGCGGGACAGGTTCTTTACGAGCAGTACTTC,CASSKVAGQVLYEQYF
TRBV5-1,TRBJ2-7,.,TRBD2,TGCGCCAGCACAACTAGCGGGAGTTACGAGCAGTACTTC,CASTTSGSYEQYF
TRBV5-4,TRBJ2-1,few,TRBD2,TGTGCCAGCAGCTTGGTGGGCAGCGGGACTACCTACAATGAGCAGTTCTTC,CASSLVGSGTTYNEQFF
TRBV5-6,TRBJ2-7,.,.,TGTGCCAGCAGTTCCCAGACTTCTCTTGTCCACGAGCAGTACTTC,CASSSQTSLVHEQYF
TRBV4-1,TRBJ2-7,.,.,TGCGCCAGCAGCCCCGGACGGGGAAATCCCTACGAGCAGTACTTC,CASSPGRGNPYEQYF
TRBV6-6,TRBJ1-2,few,TRBD1,TGTGCCAGCAAAAAGAGGGGGCGTTATGGCTACACCTTC,CASKKRGRYGYTF
TRBV24-1,TRBJ1-5,.,TRBD1,TGTGCCACCCACAACATAGCGGGACAGTCATGCGAGCAGCCCCAGCATTTT,CATHNIAGQSCEQPQHF
TRBV27,TRBJ1-6,.,.,TGTGCCAGCAGTTTCACAGCAAGTCGAAGCTCCTATAATTCACCCCTCCACTTT,CASSFTASRSSYNSPLHF
TRBV12-3/TRBV12-4,TRBJ1-1,.,.,TGTGCCAGCAGTTTGTCGGGAGAGGCTTTCTTT,CASSLSGEAFF
TRBV5-6,TRBJ2-7,.,.,TGTGCCAGCAGCTGGGGTGGGACATACGAGCAGTACTTC,CASSWGGTYEQYF
TRBV19,TRBJ1-4,.,.,TGTGCCAGTAACCCAGAGGTTAATGAAAAACTGTTTTTT,CASNPEVNEKLFF
TRBV30,TRBJ2-1,.,TRBD1,TGTGCCTGGAGTGTCAGGGACAGGGGGTCCTACAATGAGCAGTTCTTC,CAWSVRDRGSYNEQFF
TRBV4-2,TRBJ1-1,.,TRBD1,TGTGCCAGCAGCCACAGGGGGCGGAACACTGAAGCTTTCTTT,CASSHRGRNTEAFF
TRBV29-1,TRBJ2-1,.,TRBD1,TGCAGCGTACAGGGGGGTCATGAGCAGTTCTTC,CSVQGGHEQFF
TRBV28,TRBJ1-2,once,.,TGTGCCAGCAGTTTCGGGGGGAAGGGCTACACCTTC,CASSFGGKGYTF
TRBV11-3,TRBJ2-1,.,.,TGTGCCAGCAGCTTCGGGTCGCCCGCAGCCTACAATGAGCAGTTCTTC,CASSFGSPAAYNEQFF
TRBV29-1,TRBJ2-7,.,.,TGCAGCGTTGCAACCAGGGTGTCGTACGAGCAGTACTTC,CSVATRVSYEQYF
TRBV9,TRBJ2-1,.,TRBD2,TGTGCCAGCAGCGCTAGCGGACCTCCCTACAATGAGCAGTTCTTC,CASSASGPPYNEQFF
TRBV18,TRBJ1-1,.,.,TGTGCCAGCTCGATACAGCCTTCTCTTGGGGCGCTTAGCACTGAAGCTTTCTTT,CASSIQPSLGALSTEAFF
TRBV3-1/TRBV3-2,TRBJ2-1,.,.,TGTGCCAGCAGCTCTGGGGGGGCATCCTACAATGAGCAGTTCTTC,CASSSGGASYNEQFF
TRBV12-3/TRBV12-4,TRBJ1-1,.,.,TGTGCCAGCAGCCCATCAGCAGGGGAAGCTTTCTTT,CASSPSAGEAFF
TRBV30,TRBJ1-1,.,.,TGTGCCTGGAGGTCCCAGGGGAAAGTTGCTGAAGCTTTCTTT,CAWRSQGKVAEAFF